Below, 15 T cell receptor beta chains from the same sample are listed, as sequenced in a study of control samples from healthy donors and cancer patients. The protocol was immunoSEQ multiplex PCR, while the TCRdb copy is restricted to in-frame clones and leaves out a portion. The sample contains around 140,000 clones, 92% of which appear only once. The sequencing sample was made of blood. The receptors were gathered from a woman between 50 and 59 years old in good health.

The rearrangement joins TRBV30 to TRBJ1-1, with D perhaps matching TRBD1 (6 bases). This CDR3 is 15 amino acids long. Trimming left V 2 bases short and J 0 bases short, with 13 bases between. Germline V lookup: CDR1 GTSNPN, CDR2 SVGIG (reference sequence). CDR3 nucleotides: TGTGCCTGGAGTCCTCCCGACAGGTTGAACACTGAAGCTTTCTTT. It specifies CAWSPPDRLNTEAFF.

The chain combines TRBV12-5 with TRBJ2-1; TRBD2 aligns across 11 bases. The V gene's germline CDR1 is LGHNT and CDR2 FRNRAP. CDR3 length equals 15 residues. The ends lost 6 bases at V and 5 bases at J; junction bases unmatched: 6. The CDR3 DNA is TGTGCTAGTGGACCGGGACTAGCGGATCACAATGAGCAGTTCTTC. The encoded protein is CASGPGLADHNEQFF.

This clone appeared a single time. The rearrangement uses TRBV30 and TRBJ2-7; no clear D. The CDR3 is 13 amino acids. Germline V gene lookup returns CDR1 GTSNPN and CDR2 SVGIG (reference sequence). Trimming stripped 1 base from V and 3 bases from J, with 10 bases between. The CDR3 region has the DNA TGTGCCTGGAGTGAAGGCAGAGTCTACGAGCAGTACTTC. Its protein is CAWSEGRVYEQYF.

Worth noting for this clone: The sample holds other DNA sequences that translate to the same CDR3. V usage is TRBV7-9 and J usage is TRBJ1-1; 7 positions agree with TRBD1. Germline CDR1 and CDR2: SEHNR and FQNEAQ (reference sequence). After removal of 4 bases from V and 0 bases from J, the junction contained 5 bases not matched to a gene. The CDR3 consists of 15 residues. This CDR3 is CASSSPTGMNTEAFF. CDR3 DNA sequence: TGTGCCAGCAGCTCCCCGACAGGGATGAACACTGAAGCTTTCTTT. Full variable domain (missing parts from reference TRBV7-9 and TRBJ1-1): DTGVSQNPRHKITKRGQNVTFRCDPISEHNRLYWYRQTLGQGPEFLTYFQNEAQLEKSRLLSDRFSAERPKGSFSTLEIQRTEQGDSAMYLCASSSPTGMNTEAFFGQGTRLTVV.

The chain combines TRBV7-9 with TRBJ1-1; 9 bases fit TRBD1. The CDR3 spans 18 residues. CDR1 SEHNR and CDR2 FQNEAQ come from the germline V gene (reference sequence). The trim removed 2 bases at V and 3 bases at J, leaving 13 bases unmatched. For the CDR3, the DNA is TGTGCCAGCAGCTTATTGAGAGGACAGGGGCGTAAAGACACTGAAGCTTTCTTT. The encoded protein is CASSLLRGQGRKDTEAFF.

The count of this clone is one. This chain joins TRBV2 and TRBJ2-5; D is undetermined. Deletions cut 5 bases from V and 5 bases from J, with 3 bases between. This CDR3 has 10 amino acids. Germline V gene data show CDR1 as SNHLY and CDR2 as FYNNEI. This chain's CDR3 is CASSSETQYF. CDR3 DNA: TGTGCCAGCAGTTCGGAGACCCAGTACTTC.

The V and J genes are TRBV6-5 and TRBJ2-2; D is ambiguous. CDR1 is MNHEY and CDR2 is SVGAGI in the germline V gene. Trimming removed 4 bases at V and 4 bases at J, with 10 bases between. CDR3 size: 14 residues. CDR3 residues: CASSFRQATGELFF. The DNA of the CDR3 is TGTGCCAGCAGTTTCCGACAAGCCACCGGGGAGCTGTTTTTT.

The rearrangement uses TRBV5-6 and TRBJ2-2; D could derive from TRBD1 or TRBD2 (5 bases each). V lost 1 base and J 6 bases, leaving 19 bases between the germline ends. This CDR3 comprises 17 residues. The germline CDR1 and CDR2 sequences are SGHDT and YYEEEE. The CDR3 DNA is TGTGCCAGCAGCTTGACGGTCGGGACCAAGGGATCCGGGGAGCTGTTTTTT. Its translation is CASSLTVGTKGSGELFF. Supplemented by reference TRBV5-6 and TRBJ2-2, the full variable domain reads DAGVTQSPTHLIKTRGQQVTLRCSPKSGHDTVSWYQQALGQGPQFIFQYYEEEERQRGNFPDRFSGHQFPNYSSELNVNALLLGDSALYLCASSLTVGTKGSGELFFGEGSRLTVL.

V is TRBV15 and J is TRBJ1-1; 7 bases agree with TRBD1. Per germline, CDR1 LNHNV and CDR2 YYDKDF (reference sequence). Unmatched junction bases numbered 5, after V lost 1 base and J lost 0 bases. CDR3 length: 16 residues. CDR3 loop: CATSRGGTVMNTEAFF. In DNA, the CDR3 is TGTGCCACCAGCAGAGGGGGGACAGTGATGAACACTGAAGCTTTCTTT.

The V and J genes are TRBV7-2 and TRBJ1-5; D may be TRBD1 (5 bases). The V and J ends lost 1 base and 3 bases respectively, with 13 bases between them. CDR3 length equals 16 residues. CDR1 SGHTA and CDR2 FQGNSA come from the germline V gene. CDR3: CASSLEGDSPNQPQHF. The CDR3 bases are TGTGCCAGCAGCTTAGAGGGCGACAGTCCCAATCAGCCCCAGCATTTT.

The CDR3 here is CASSPQTTGTGEQYF. DNA of the CDR3: TGTGCCAGCAGTCCCCAAACGACAGGGACGGGTGAGCAGTACTTC. The V call is TRBV6-5, the J call TRBJ2-7; TRBD1 agrees at 7 bases. V shed 5 bases and J 7 bases; nucleotides not matched to a gene: 14. CDR1 is MNHEY and CDR2 is SVGAGI in the germline V gene. The CDR3 has 15 residues.

The rearrangement links TRBV28 to TRBJ2-7; TRBD2 agrees at 8 bases. J gave up 2 bases and V 8 bases, and 5 bases lay outside the gene matches. Germline lookup yields CDR1 MDHEN and CDR2 SYDVKM. CDR3 length equals 13 residues. The CDR3 spells CASGPGLAYEQYF. The DNA of the CDR3 is TGTGCCAGCGGCCCGGGACTAGCCTACGAGCAGTACTTC.

The chain is built from TRBV2 and TRBJ2-2; D not certain. Looked up from germline, CDR1 is SNHLY and CDR2 is FYNNEI. V was cut by 1 base and J by 3 bases, with 21 bases left in between. The CDR3 consists of 19 residues. CDR3 sequence reads: CASSEVGSWEMRHTGELFF. DNA of the CDR3: TGTGCCAGCAGTGAAGTCGGTAGTTGGGAAATGCGGCACACCGGGGAGCTGTTTTTT.

The chain carries TRBV19 and TRBJ1-2, with 7 bases lining up with TRBD1. Germline CDR1 and CDR2: LNHDA and SQIVND (reference sequence). The CDR3 sequence is 15 residues long. The J segment lost 6 bases and the V segment lost 6 bases, leaving 13 bases of the junction unmatched. CDR3 sequence reads: CASRFAGQLFDGYTF. The CDR3 DNA follows: TGTGCCAGTAGGTTTGCGGGACAGCTCTTCGATGGCTACACCTTC.

The V and J genes are TRBV2 and TRBJ2-1; the match to TRBD2 covers 9 bases. The CDR3 is 14 residues long. Germline CDR1 reads SNHLY; CDR2 reads FYNNEI. V trimming: 6 bases; J trimming: 5 bases; junction bases outside the gene matches: 5. For the CDR3, the DNA is TGTGCCAGCAGACCCGGGACTAGCCACAATGAGCAGTTCTTC. Translation: CASRPGTSHNEQFF.